This T cell receptor beta chain was sequenced in a study of CD8+CD57+ T cells in acquired aplastic anemia. Across the study: On average, sorted CD4+ and CD8+ cells gave 2.5 to 4 ug of DNA. Healthy donors yielded about 9.9 million CD4+ cell reads on average.

This CDR3 is 16 amino acids long. V lost 3 bases and J lost 6, with 17 bases in between. CDR1 and CDR2 from the germline V gene are MNHEY and SVGAGI. Whole-study results and caveats: Both patients and controls carried the same twenty-nine CD8+ CDR3 sequences.

CDR3 and TCR beta VDJ profiling relied on a genomic DNA template. TCRdb reanalysed the reads using MiXCR and keeps one entry per CDR3 protein. In the table there are 150,000 to 200,000 distinct CDR3 sequences, approximately 40% of which are singletons. On this clonotype: What it recognizes is unknown.

The receptor was isolated from a human donor in good health. Sequenced: sorted CD4+, CD8+, or CD8+CD57+ T cells (not recorded which) from PBMCs. This chain joins TRBV6-5 and TRBJ2-2, with D possibly being TRBD2 (5 bases). The CDR3 spells CASSYGDLASPGELFF. As DNA, the CDR3 is TGTGCCAGCAGTTATGGGGATCTAGCAAGTCCCGGGGAGCTGTTTTTT.